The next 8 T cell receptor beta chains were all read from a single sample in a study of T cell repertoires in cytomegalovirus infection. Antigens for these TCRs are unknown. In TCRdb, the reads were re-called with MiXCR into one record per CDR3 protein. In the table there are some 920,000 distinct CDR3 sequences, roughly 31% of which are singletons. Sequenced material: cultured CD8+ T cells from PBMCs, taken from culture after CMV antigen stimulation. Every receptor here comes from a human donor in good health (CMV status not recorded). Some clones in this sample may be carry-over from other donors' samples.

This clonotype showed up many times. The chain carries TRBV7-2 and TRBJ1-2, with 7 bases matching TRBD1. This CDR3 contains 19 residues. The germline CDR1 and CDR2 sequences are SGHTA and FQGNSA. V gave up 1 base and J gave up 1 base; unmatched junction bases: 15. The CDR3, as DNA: TGTGCCAGCAGCTTAGGGACCCACGATACAGGGGTATATAACTATGGCTACACCTTC. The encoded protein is CASSLGTHDTGVYNYGYTF. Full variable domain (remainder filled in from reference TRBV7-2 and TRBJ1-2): GAGVSQSPSNKVTEKGKDVELRCDPISGHTALYWYRQSLGQGLEFLIYFQGNSAPDKSGLPSDRFSAERTGGSVSTLTIQRTQQEDSAVYLCASSLGTHDTGVYNYGYTFGSGTRLTVV.

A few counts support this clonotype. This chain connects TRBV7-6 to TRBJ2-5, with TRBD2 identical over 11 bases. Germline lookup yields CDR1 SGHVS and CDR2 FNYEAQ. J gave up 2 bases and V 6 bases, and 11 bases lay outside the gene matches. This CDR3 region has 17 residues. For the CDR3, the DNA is TGTGCCAGCAGATCCCGGGGGGCTAGCGGGGGGCAAGAGACCCAGTACTTC. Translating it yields CASRSRGASGGQETQYF.

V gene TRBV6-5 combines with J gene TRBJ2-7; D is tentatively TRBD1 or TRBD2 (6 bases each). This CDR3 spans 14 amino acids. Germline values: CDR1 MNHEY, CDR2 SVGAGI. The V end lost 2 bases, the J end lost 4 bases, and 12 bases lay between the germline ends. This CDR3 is CASSYVEGGYEQYF. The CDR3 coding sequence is TGTGCCAGCAGTTACGTCGAAGGGGGGTACGAGCAGTACTTC.

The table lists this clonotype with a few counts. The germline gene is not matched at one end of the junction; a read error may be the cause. CDR3 nucleotide sequence: TGTGCCAGCAGTGTAGCACACCACCAAGAGACCCAGTACTTC. It translates to CASSVAHHQETQYF. The V gene is TRBV12-3 or TRBV12-4, the J gene TRBJ2-5; D not resolved. CDR3 length equals 14 residues.

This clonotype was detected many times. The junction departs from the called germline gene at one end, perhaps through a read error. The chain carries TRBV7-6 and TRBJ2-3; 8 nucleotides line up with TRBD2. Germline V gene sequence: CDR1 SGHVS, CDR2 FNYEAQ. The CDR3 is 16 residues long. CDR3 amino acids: CASTLGSGVGTDTQYF. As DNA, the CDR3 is TGTGCCAGCACCTTAGGTAGCGGGGTTGGAACAGATACGCAGTATTTT.

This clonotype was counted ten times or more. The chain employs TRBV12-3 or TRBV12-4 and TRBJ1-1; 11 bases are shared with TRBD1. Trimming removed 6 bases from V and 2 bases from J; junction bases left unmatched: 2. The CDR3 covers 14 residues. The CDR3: CASSRTGGNTEAFF. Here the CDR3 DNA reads TGTGCCAGCAGCAGGACAGGGGGCAACACTGAAGCTTTCTTT.

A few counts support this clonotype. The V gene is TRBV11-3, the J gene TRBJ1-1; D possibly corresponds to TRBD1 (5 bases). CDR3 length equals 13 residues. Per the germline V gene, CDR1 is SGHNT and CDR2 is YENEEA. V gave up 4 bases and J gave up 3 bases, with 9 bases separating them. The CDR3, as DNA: TGTGCCAGCAGCTGGGGACGGTACACTGAAGCTTTCTTT. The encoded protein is CASSWGRYTEAFF.

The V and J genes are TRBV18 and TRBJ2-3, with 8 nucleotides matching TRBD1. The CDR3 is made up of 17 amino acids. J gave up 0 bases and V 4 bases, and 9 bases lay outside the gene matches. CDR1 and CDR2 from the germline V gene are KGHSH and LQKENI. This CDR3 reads CASSRRETGASTDTQYF. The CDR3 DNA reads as TGTGCCAGCTCACGACGCGAGACAGGGGCAAGCACAGATACGCAGTATTTT.